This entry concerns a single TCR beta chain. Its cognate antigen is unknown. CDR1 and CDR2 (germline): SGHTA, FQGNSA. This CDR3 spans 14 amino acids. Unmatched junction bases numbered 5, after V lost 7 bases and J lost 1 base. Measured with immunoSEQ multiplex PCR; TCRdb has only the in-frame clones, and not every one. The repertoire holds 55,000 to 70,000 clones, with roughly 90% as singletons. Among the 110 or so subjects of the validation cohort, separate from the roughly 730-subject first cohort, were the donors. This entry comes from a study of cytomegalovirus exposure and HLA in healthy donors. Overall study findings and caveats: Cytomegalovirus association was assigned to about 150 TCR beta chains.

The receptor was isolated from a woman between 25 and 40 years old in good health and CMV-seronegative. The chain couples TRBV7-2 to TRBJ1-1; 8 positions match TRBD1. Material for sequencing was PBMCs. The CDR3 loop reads CASILDRGNTEAFF. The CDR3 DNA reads TGTGCCAGCATCCTAGACAGGGGGAACACTGAAGCTTTCTTT.